Sequencing of this TCR beta chain was carried out in a study of T cells in Graves' hyperthyroidism and ophthalmopathy. General observations from the study: Model output signaled ophthalmopathy a median around 6.9 months ahead of onset. Among clonotypes expanded in thyroid above 0.001, most were also found in blood.

The table lists this clonotype with a few counts. Its matching antigen is unknown. This CDR3 is 12 amino acids long. The germline V gene has CDR1 SGHAT and CDR2 FQNNGV. V lost 6 bases to trimming and J lost 7 bases, with 9 bases between them. RNA transcripts gave rise to amplified TCR beta CDR3 regions. The TCR CDR3 was amplified in a first-round RT-PCR using the HTBI primer set. TCRdb ran MiXCR on the multiplex PCR reads and lists one entry per CDR3 protein. The top ten clones hold 11% of a sample with about 520,000 distinct CDR3 sequences, approximately 25% of them seen once. The V call is TRBV11-2, the J call TRBJ2-2, with a weak D call TRBD1 (5 bases). The sequenced sample consisted of blood. The sequence was collected from a woman aged 25-40 years with Graves' ophthalmopathy. The CDR3 loop reads CASRHQGGELFF. CDR3 nucleotides: TGTGCCAGCAGGCACCAGGGCGGGGAGCTGTTTTTT. Together with reference TRBV11-2 and TRBJ2-2, the CDR3 gives the full variable domain: EAGVAQSPRYKIIEKRQSVAFWCNPISGHATLYWYQQILGQGPKLLIQFQNNGVVDDSQLPKDRFSAERLKGVDSTLKIQPAKLEDSAVYLCASRHQGGELFFGEGSRLTVL.